The 22 T cell receptor beta chains in this list originate from one sample, sequenced in a study of patients and donors after allogeneic stem cell transplantation. TCRdb itself ran the RT-PCR reads through MiXCR, one entry per CDR3 protein. The repertoire holds 100,000 to 130,000 distinct CDR3 sequences, about a third seen once, with 27% in the top ten. Sequenced material: blood, either unsorted or a sorted T cell fraction (not recorded which). Every receptor here comes from a human donor who was either an allogeneic HSCT recipient or a stem cell or donor lymphocyte infusion donor (not recorded which). It is not recorded whose cells these are; they may come from a transplant donor.

Note on this clonotype: Since the CDR3 does not end with the conserved phenylalanine or tryptophan, this likely comes from a read error. The chain has TRBV28 and TRBJ2-7; the D gene is possibly TRBD1 (5 bases). Germline lookup yields CDR1 MDHEN and CDR2 SYDVKM. The CDR3 has 16 amino acids. Trimming left V 3 bases short and J 2 bases short, with 17 bases between. The CDR3 reads CASSFPTGMGPYEQYI. Here the CDR3 DNA reads TGTGCCAGCAGTTTCCCTACGGGTATGGGGCCCTACGAGCAGTACATC.

The chain carries TRBV27 and TRBJ1-1, with D hard to call. The germline V and J ends were trimmed by 7 bases and 0 bases, with 12 bases remaining between them. Germline V gene lookup returns CDR1 MNHEY and CDR2 SMNVEV (reference sequence). The CDR3 is made up of 14 amino acids. CDR3 coding DNA: TGTGCCAGCAAAAGCACCAGGTTGAACACTGAAGCTTTCTTT. Translated: CASKSTRLNTEAFF.

This clonotype appeared a few times. The chain carries TRBV21-1 and TRBJ2-7; no DNA check was done on the table's D call, TRBD2. TRBV21-1 is listed as a pseudogene. CDR3 length: 16 amino acids. CDR3 residues: CASSKARLAGTYEQYF. CDR3 in DNA: TGTGCCAGCAGCAAAGCGCGGTTAGCGGGAACCTACGAGCAGTACTTC.

V is TRBV7-9 and J is TRBJ1-5; 12 bases map to TRBD1. The CDR3 consists of 16 residues. CDR1 and CDR2 from the germline V gene are SEHNR and FQNEAQ (reference sequence). The ends lost 4 bases at V and 6 bases at J; junction bases unmatched: 7. This CDR3 reads CASSYGTGGASQPQHF. The CDR3 DNA follows: TGTGCCAGCAGCTACGGGACAGGGGGCGCGAGTCAGCCCCAGCATTTT.

The V and J genes are TRBV27 and TRBJ1-5, with TRBD1 matching over 8 bases. The CDR3 sequence is 15 residues long. Trimming removed 5 bases from V and 0 bases from J; junction bases left unmatched: 3. Germline V gives CDR1 MNHEY, CDR2 SMNVEV (reference sequence). The CDR3, as DNA: TGTGCCAGCAGTCGGACAGGGTATAGCAATCAGCCCCAGCATTTT. It specifies CASSRTGYSNQPQHF.

This sequence joins TRBV4-3 and TRBJ1-6; TRBD1 is a possible D gene (6 bases). This CDR3 is built from 18 residues. The V and J ends lost 2 bases and 8 bases respectively, with 22 bases between them. The germline V gene encodes CDR1 LGHNA and CDR2 YSLEER. In nucleotides, the CDR3 is TGCGCCAGCAGCCAATCTCTTGGGACACATCTTCCTTATTCACCCCTCCACTTT. Translating it yields CASSQSLGTHLPYSPLHF.

This clonotype was detected only a few times. The chain links TRBV28 to TRBJ2-2; either TRBD1 or TRBD2 may fit D (5 bases each). Germline assignment: CDR1 MDHEN and CDR2 SYDVKM. V was cut by 6 bases and J by 4 bases, with 18 bases left in between. This CDR3 spans 16 amino acids. CDR3 amino acids: CASSRPGTTSTGELFF. In DNA form, the CDR3 reads TGTGCCAGCAGCAGACCCGGGACCACATCCACCGGGGAGCTGTTTTTT.

In its sample, this clonotype was seen a few times. The V and J genes are TRBV4-3 and TRBJ2-7; the D gene is possibly TRBD1 (6 bases). From germline, CDR1 is LGHNA and CDR2 YSLEER. CDR3 length equals 14 residues. V gave up 1 base and J gave up 4 bases, with 11 bases separating them. CDR3 DNA sequence: TGCGCCAGCAGCCAAGGGGAAAGGGGGTACGAGCAGTACTTC. Translating it yields CASSQGERGYEQYF.

The rearrangement links TRBV12-3 or TRBV12-4 to TRBJ1-1; maybe TRBD1 (5 bases). The CDR3 length is 13 residues. Trimming took 6 bases from V and 2 from J, leaving 10 bases between them. The CDR3 DNA follows: TGTGCCAGCAGCTTCAGGGCTAACACTGAAGCTTTCTTT. Amino acid sequence: CASSFRANTEAFF.

In this sample, this clonotype turned up many times. V is TRBV10-2 and J is TRBJ1-1; D unresolved. The CDR3 is 12 amino acids. Germline V gene data show CDR1 as WSHSY and CDR2 as SAAADI. With 4 bases removed from V and 5 bases from J, the gap between germline ends came to 8 bases. CDR3 sequence reads: CASSGYWTEAFF. Written as DNA, the CDR3 is TGCGCCAGCAGTGGATATTGGACTGAAGCTTTCTTT.

The chain joins TRBV6-6 to TRBJ1-2; a possible D gene is TRBD1 (5 bases). Trimming took 5 bases from V and 9 from J, leaving 16 bases between them. The CDR3 is 13 residues long. Germline CDR1 MNHNY, CDR2 SVGAGI (reference sequence). The CDR3 nucleotides are TGTGCCAGCAGTCCCGGGGGGGAGTATAGCTACACCTTC. Protein sequence: CASSPGGEYSYTF.

This clonotype was detected only a few times. CDR3 DNA sequence: TGTGCCAGCAGTCGTCAGGGTCATCAGCCCCAGCATTTT. As protein: CASSRQGHQPQHF. The chain is built from TRBV5-6 and TRBJ1-5; D perhaps matches TRBD1 (5 bases). Trimming pared 5 bases from V and 5 bases from J, leaving 11 bases between. From germline, CDR1 is SGHDT and CDR2 YYEEEE. This CDR3 is built from 13 residues.

This clonotype was picked up a small number of times. The V call is TRBV12-3 or TRBV12-4, the J call TRBJ2-5, with a weak D call TRBD2 (5 bases). The CDR3 runs 12 residues. Trimming took off 6 bases at V and 5 bases at J, with 10 bases between the two ends. CDR3 bases: TGTGCCAGCAGCAGACTACTTGAGACCCAGTACTTC. This codes for CASSRLLETQYF.

The CDR3, as DNA: TGTGCCAGCAGTGTAAACAGGGGAACTGAAGCTTTCTTT. This translates into CASSVNRGTEAFF. The chain links TRBV25-1 to TRBJ1-1; 7 positions agree with TRBD1. The CDR3 extends over 13 amino acids. The V and J ends lost 4 bases and 5 bases, in that order; junction bases with no gene match: 4. Germline V gene data show CDR1 as MGHDK and CDR2 as SYGVNS.

Only a few counts were recorded for this clonotype. V gene TRBV29-1 combines with J gene TRBJ2-7, with 7 bases matching TRBD1. This CDR3 comprises 13 residues. CDR1 and CDR2 (germline): SQVTM, ANQGSEA. V lost 7 bases and J lost 3; bases outside the gene matches: 9. The CDR3 sequence is CSAQPTGFYEQYF. As DNA, the CDR3 is TGCAGCGCTCAACCGACAGGGTTCTACGAGCAGTACTTC.

The chain has TRBV30 and TRBJ1-2, with D perhaps matching TRBD1 (6 bases). CDR1 GTSNPN and CDR2 SVGIG come from the germline V gene (reference sequence). The V and J ends lost 4 bases and 7 bases respectively, with 13 bases between them. This CDR3 has 12 amino acids. CDR3 coding DNA: TGTGCCTGGAACCAGGACAGACTTGGCTACACCTTC. This gives the protein CAWNQDRLGYTF.

This clonotype was found a few times. V is TRBV12-3 or TRBV12-4 and J is TRBJ2-5; D gene unclear. V lost 5 bases to trimming and J lost 6 bases, with 10 bases between them. The CDR3 contains 12 residues. The CDR3 DNA reads TGTGCCAGCAGTACCTCGTCGAAGACCCAGTACTTC. Its translation is CASSTSSKTQYF.

The V and J genes are TRBV7-2 and TRBJ1-1; D ambiguous. The CDR3 consists of 13 residues. V lost 4 bases, J lost 1 base, and 7 bases lay in between. Germline assignment: CDR1 SGHTA and CDR2 FQGNSA. The CDR3 sequence: CASSSTSNTEAFF. The CDR3 DNA reads as TGTGCCAGCAGCTCGACTTCGAACACTGAAGCTTTCTTT.

Only one count was recorded for this clonotype. The rearrangement uses TRBV29-1 and TRBJ2-2, with D perhaps TRBD1 or TRBD2 (5 bases each). Trimming took 7 bases from V and 2 from J, leaving 8 bases between them. This CDR3 has 12 residues. Per the germline V gene, CDR1 is SQVTM and CDR2 is ANQGSEA. The DNA of the CDR3 is TGCAGCGGTGGGGGTAACACCGGGGAGCTGTTTTTT. This codes for CSGGGNTGELFF.

This clonotype was detected only a few times. The V call is TRBV5-1, the J call TRBJ2-1; 10 positions agree with TRBD2. The CDR3 is made up of 16 amino acids. CDR1 is SGHRS and CDR2 is YFSETQ in the germline V gene. Unmatched junction bases numbered 4, after V lost 0 bases and J lost 4 bases. The CDR3 DNA is TGCGCCAGCAGCTTGGGACTAGCGGGTGTTTACAATGAGCAGTTCTTC. This gives the protein CASSLGLAGVYNEQFF.

A few counts support this clonotype. V usage is TRBV7-2 and J usage is TRBJ1-5; possible D gene TRBD1, 6 bases. The V gene lost 6 bases and the J gene lost 0 bases, with 15 bases spanning the gap. Germline V gene data show CDR1 as SGHTA and CDR2 as FQGNSA. There are 16 residues in the CDR3. The CDR3 DNA sequence: TGTGCCAGCAGTCGTTCTGGGACAAATAGCAATCAGCCCCAGCATTTT. It translates to CASSRSGTNSNQPQHF.

The CDR3: CATSDPRSGNRETQYF. CDR3 nucleotides: TGTGCCACCAGTGATCCCCGTAGCGGGAACAGAGAGACCCAGTACTTC. This sequence joins TRBV24-1 and TRBJ2-5; 8 positions match TRBD2. Germline CDR1 reads KGHDR; CDR2 reads SFDVKD. The CDR3 totals 16 residues. Trimming took 3 bases from V and 4 from J; bases not matched to a gene: 9.